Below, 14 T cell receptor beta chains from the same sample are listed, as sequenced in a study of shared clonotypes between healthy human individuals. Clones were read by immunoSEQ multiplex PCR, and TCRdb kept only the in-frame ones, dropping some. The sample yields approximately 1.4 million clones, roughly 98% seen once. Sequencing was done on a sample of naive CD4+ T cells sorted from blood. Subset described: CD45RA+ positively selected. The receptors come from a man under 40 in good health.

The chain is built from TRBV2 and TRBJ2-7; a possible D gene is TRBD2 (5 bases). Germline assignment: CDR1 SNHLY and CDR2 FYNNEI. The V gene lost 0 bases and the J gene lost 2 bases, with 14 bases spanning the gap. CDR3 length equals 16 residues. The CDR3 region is CASSEALRTGPYEQYF. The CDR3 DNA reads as TGTGCCAGCAGTGAAGCGCTTAGGACTGGCCCCTACGAGCAGTACTTC.

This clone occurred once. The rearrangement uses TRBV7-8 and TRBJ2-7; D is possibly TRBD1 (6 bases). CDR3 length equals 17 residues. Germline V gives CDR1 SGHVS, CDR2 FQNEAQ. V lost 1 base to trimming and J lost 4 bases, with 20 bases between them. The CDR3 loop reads CASSLVLGAGLTYEQYF. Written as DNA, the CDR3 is TGTGCCAGCAGCTTAGTCTTGGGGGCGGGCCTGACTTACGAGCAGTACTTC. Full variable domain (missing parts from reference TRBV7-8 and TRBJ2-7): GAGVSQSPRYKVAKRGQDVALRCDPISGHVSLFWYQQALGQGPEFLTYFQNEAQLDKSGLPSDRFFAERPEGSVSTLKIQRTQQEDSAVYLCASSLVLGAGLTYEQYFGPGTRLTVT.

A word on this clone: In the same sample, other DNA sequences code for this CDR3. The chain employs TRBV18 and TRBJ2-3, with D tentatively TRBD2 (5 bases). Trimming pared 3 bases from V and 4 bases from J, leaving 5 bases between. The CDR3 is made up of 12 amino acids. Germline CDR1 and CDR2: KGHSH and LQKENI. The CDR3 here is CASSPGADTQYF. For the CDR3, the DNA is TGTGCCAGCTCACCCGGGGCAGATACGCAGTATTTT.

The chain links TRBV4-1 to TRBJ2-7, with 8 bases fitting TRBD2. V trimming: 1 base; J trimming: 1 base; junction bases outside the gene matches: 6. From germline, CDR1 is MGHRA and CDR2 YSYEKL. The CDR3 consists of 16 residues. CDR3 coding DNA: TGCGCCAGCAGCCAAGCGTCAGCGGGAGTGTCCTACGAGCAGTACTTC. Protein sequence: CASSQASAGVSYEQYF.

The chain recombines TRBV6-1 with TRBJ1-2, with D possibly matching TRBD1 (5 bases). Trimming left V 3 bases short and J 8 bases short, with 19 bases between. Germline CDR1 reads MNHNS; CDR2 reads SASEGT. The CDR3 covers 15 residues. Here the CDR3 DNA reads TGTGCCAGCAGTGACGTTTCGGCAGGGCGAGGGGGCTACACCTTC. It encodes CASSDVSAGRGGYTF.

The CDR3, as DNA: TGTGCCTGGAGTCGACAGGGTTCTGGAAACACCATATATTTT. Its protein product is CAWSRQGSGNTIYF. The chain carries TRBV30 and TRBJ1-3; 7 nucleotides align to TRBD1. This CDR3 comprises 14 residues. Germline V gives CDR1 GTSNPN, CDR2 SVGIG (reference sequence). V trimming: 2 bases; J trimming: 1 base; junction bases outside the gene matches: 2.

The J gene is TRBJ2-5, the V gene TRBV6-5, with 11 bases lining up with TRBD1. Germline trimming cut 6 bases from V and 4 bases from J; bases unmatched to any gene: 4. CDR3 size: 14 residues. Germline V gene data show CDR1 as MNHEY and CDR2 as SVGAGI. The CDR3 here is CASSRTGGPETQYF. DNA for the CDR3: TGTGCCAGCAGCAGGACAGGGGGCCCAGAGACCCAGTACTTC.

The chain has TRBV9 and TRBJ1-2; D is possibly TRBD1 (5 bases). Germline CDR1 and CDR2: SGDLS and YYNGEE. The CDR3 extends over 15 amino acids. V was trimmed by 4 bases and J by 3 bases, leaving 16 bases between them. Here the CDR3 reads CASSPTTGGYYGYTF. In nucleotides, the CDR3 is TGTGCCAGCAGCCCAACTACTGGGGGGTACTATGGCTACACCTTC.

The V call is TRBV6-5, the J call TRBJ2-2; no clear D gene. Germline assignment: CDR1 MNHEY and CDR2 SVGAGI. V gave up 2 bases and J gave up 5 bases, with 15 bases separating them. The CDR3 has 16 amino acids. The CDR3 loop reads CASSYGRFGLTGELFF. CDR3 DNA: TGTGCCAGCAGTTACGGGCGGTTCGGGTTGACCGGGGAGCTGTTTTTT.

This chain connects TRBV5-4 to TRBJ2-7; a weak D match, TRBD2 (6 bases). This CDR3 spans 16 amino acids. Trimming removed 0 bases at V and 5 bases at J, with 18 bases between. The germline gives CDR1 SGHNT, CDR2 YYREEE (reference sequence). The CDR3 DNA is TGTGCCAGCAGCTTGGAAATTTTCGGGAGAGCGGACGAGCAGTACTTC. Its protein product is CASSLEIFGRADEQYF.

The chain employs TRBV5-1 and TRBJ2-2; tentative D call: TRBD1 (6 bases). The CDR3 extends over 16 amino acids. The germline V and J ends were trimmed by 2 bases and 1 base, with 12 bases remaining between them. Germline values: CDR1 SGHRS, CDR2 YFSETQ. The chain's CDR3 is CASSFDGTQNTGELFF. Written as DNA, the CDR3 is TGCGCCAGCAGCTTCGACGGGACACAGAACACCGGGGAGCTGTTTTTT. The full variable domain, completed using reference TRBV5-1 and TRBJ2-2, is KAGVTQTPRYLIKTRGQQVTLSCSPISGHRSVSWYQQTPGQGLQFLFEYFSETQRNKGNFPGRFSGRQFSNSRSEMNVSTLELGDSALYLCASSFDGTQNTGELFFGEGSRLTVL.

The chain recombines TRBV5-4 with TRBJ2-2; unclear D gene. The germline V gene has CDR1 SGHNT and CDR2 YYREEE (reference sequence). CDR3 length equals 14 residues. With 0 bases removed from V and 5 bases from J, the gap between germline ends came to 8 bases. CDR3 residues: CASSLELQTGELFF. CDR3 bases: TGTGCCAGCAGCTTGGAATTGCAGACCGGGGAGCTGTTTTTT. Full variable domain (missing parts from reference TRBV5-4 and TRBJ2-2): ETGVTQSPTHLIKTRGQQVTLRCSSQSGHNTVSWYQQALGQGPQFIFQYYREEENGRGNFPPRFSGLQFPNYSSELNVNALELDDSALYLCASSLELQTGELFFGEGSRLTVL.

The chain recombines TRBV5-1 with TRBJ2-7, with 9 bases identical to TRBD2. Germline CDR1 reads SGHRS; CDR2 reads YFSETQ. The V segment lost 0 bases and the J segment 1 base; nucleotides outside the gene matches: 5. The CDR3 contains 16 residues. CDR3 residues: CASSLDRAGGSYEQYF. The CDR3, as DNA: TGCGCCAGCAGCTTGGATAGAGCGGGAGGTTCCTACGAGCAGTACTTC. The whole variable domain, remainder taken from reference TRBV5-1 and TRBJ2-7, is KAGVTQTPRYLIKTRGQQVTLSCSPISGHRSVSWYQQTPGQGLQFLFEYFSETQRNKGNFPGRFSGRQFSNSRSEMNVSTLELGDSALYLCASSLDRAGGSYEQYFGPGTRLTVT.

The CDR3: CASSYSGTSFSTDTQYF. CDR3 nucleotide sequence: TGTGCCAGCAGTTATAGTGGGACTTCCTTTAGCACAGATACGCAGTATTTT. The chain is built from TRBV9 and TRBJ2-3; perhaps TRBD2 as D (6 bases). Trimming shortened V by 5 bases and J by 0 bases, and 19 bases separated the two germline ends. This CDR3 region has 17 residues. CDR1 SGDLS and CDR2 YYNGEE come from the germline V gene.